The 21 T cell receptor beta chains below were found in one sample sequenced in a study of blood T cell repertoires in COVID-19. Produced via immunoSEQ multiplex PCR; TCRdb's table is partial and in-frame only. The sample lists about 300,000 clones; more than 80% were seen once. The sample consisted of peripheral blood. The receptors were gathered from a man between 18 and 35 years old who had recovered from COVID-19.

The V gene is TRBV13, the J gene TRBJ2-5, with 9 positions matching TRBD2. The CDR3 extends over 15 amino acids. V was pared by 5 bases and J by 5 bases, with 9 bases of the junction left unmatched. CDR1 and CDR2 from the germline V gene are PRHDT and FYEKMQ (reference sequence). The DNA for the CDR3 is TGTGCCAGCAGCCCTAGCGGGAATGGACAGGAGACCCAGTACTTC. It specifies CASSPSGNGQETQYF.

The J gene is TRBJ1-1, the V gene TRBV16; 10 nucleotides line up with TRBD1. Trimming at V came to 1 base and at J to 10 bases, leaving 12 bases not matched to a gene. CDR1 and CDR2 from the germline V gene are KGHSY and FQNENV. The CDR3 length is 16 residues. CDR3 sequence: CASSQFPGDRGFGAFF. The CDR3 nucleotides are TGTGCCAGCAGCCAATTCCCCGGGGACAGGGGTTTTGGAGCTTTCTTT.

The CDR3 protein is CASSSWDTMNTEAFF. The DNA for the CDR3 is TGTGCCAGCAGCTCCTGGGACACTATGAACACTGAAGCTTTCTTT. The chain employs TRBV13 and TRBJ1-1, with a tentative D call TRBD1 (6 bases). The germline gives CDR1 PRHDT, CDR2 FYEKMQ (reference sequence). The CDR3 consists of 15 residues. Trimming stripped 4 bases from V and 0 bases from J, with 12 bases between.

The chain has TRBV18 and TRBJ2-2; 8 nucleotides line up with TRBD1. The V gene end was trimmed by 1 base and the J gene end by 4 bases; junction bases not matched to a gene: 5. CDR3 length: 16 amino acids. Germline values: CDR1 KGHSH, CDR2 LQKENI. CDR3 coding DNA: TGTGCCAGCTCACCACGCTCAGGGGGCGGCACCGGGGAGCTGTTTTTT. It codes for CASSPRSGGGTGELFF.

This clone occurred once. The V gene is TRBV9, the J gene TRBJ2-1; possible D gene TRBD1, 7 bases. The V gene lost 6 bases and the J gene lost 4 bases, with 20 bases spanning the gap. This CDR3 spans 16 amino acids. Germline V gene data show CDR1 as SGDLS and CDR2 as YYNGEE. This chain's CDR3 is CASTRGAEPLYNEQFF. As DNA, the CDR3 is TGTGCCAGCACCAGGGGGGCAGAGCCTTTATACAATGAGCAGTTCTTC.

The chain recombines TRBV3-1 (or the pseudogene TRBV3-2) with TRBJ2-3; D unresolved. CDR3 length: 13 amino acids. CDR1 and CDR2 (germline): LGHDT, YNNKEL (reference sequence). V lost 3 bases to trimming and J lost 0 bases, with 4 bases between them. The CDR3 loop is CASSQRSTDTQYF. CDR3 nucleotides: TGTGCCAGCAGCCAGAGGAGCACAGATACGCAGTATTTT.

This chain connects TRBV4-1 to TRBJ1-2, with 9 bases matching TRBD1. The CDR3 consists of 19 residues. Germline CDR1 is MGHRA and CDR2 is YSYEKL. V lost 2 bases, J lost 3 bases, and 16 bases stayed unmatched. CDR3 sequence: CASSQQYPGQGGVDYGYTF. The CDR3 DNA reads TGCGCCAGCAGCCAACAGTACCCGGGACAGGGAGGTGTCGACTATGGCTACACCTTC.

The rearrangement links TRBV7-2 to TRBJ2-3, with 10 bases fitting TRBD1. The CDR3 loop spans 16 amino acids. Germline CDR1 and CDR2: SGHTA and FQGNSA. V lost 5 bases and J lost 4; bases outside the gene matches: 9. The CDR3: CASSPGDRGWADTQYF. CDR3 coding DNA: TGTGCCAGCAGCCCCGGGGACAGGGGCTGGGCAGATACGCAGTATTTT.

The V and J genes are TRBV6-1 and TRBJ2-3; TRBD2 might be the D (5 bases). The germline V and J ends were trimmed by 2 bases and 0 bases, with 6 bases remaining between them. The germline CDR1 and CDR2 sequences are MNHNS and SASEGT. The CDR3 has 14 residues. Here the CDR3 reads CASSERGSTDTQYF. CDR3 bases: TGTGCCAGCAGTGAACGCGGGAGCACAGATACGCAGTATTTT.

CDR3 nucleotide sequence: TGTGCCTGGAGCCCTACCCGGACTAGCGGGAGATACAATGAGCAGTTCTTC. Translated, it gives CAWSPTRTSGRYNEQFF. J is TRBJ2-1 and V is TRBV30; 13 nucleotides line up with TRBD2. The CDR3 is made up of 17 amino acids. Germline values: CDR1 GTSNPN, CDR2 SVGIG (reference sequence). The junction had 9 bases not matched to a gene; V was cut back by 3 bases and J by 4 bases. The whole variable domain, filled in from reference TRBV30 and TRBJ2-1, reads SQTIHQWPATLVQPVGSPLSLECTVEGTSNPNLYWYRQAAGRGLQLLFYSVGIGQISSEVPQNLSASRPQDRQFILSSKKLLLSDSGFYLCAWSPTRTSGRYNEQFFGPGTRLTVL.

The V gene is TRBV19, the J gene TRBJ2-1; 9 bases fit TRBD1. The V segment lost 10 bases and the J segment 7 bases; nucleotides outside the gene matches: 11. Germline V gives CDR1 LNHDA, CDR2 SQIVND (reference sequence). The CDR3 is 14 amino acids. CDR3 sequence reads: CATDPGQGRNEQFF. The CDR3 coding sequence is TGTGCCACTGACCCTGGACAGGGGAGGAATGAGCAGTTCTTC.

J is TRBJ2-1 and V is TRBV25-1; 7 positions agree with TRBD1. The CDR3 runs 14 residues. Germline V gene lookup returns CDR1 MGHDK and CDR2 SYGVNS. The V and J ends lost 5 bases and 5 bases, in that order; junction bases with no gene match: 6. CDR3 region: CASSMDRLDNEQFF. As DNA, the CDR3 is TGTGCCAGCAGTATGGACAGGCTGGACAATGAGCAGTTCTTC.

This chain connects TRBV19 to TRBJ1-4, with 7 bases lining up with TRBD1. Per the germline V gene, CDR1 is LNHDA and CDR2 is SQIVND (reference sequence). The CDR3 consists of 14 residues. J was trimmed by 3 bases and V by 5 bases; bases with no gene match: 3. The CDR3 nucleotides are TGTGCCAGTAGTTCAGGGACAGCTAATGAAAAACTGTTTTTT. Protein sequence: CASSSGTANEKLFF.

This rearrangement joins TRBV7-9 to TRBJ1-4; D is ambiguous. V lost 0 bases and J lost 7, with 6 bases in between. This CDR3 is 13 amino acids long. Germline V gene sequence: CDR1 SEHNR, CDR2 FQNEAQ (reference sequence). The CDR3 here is CASSLAFGEKLFF. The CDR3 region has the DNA TGTGCCAGCAGCTTAGCGTTCGGTGAAAAACTGTTTTTT.

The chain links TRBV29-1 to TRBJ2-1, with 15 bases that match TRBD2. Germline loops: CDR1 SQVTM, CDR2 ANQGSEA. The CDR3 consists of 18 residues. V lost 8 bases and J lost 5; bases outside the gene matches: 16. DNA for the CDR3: TGCAGCTCCCTTAGGTGGACTAGCGGGAGGGCCGCGAACAATGAGCAGTTCTTC. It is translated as CSSLRWTSGRAANNEQFF.

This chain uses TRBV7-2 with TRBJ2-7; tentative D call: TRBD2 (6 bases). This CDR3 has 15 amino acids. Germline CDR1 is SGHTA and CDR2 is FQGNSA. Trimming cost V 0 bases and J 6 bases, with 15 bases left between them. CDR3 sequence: CASSLALAMGGEQYF. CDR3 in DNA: TGTGCCAGCAGCTTAGCCCTAGCGATGGGGGGCGAGCAGTACTTC.

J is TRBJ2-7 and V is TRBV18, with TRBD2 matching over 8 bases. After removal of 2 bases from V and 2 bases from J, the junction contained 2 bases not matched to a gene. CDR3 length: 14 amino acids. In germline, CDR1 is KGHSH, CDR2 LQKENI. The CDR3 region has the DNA TGTGCCAGCTCACCATTGACTAGCGCCTACGAGCAGTACTTC. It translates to CASSPLTSAYEQYF.

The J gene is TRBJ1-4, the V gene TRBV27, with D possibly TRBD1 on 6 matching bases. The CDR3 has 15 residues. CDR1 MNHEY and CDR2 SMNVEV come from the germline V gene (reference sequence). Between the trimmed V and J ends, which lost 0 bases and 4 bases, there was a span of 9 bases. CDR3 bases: TGTGCCAGCAGTTTATCGACAGGTTATAATGAAAAACTGTTTTTT. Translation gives CASSLSTGYNEKLFF.

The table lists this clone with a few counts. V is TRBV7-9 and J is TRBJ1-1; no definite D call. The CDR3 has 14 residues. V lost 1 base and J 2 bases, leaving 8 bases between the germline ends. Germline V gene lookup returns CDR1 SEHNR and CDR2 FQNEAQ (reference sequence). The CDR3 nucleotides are TGTGCCAGCAGCTTAGGCCAGTACAACACTGAAGCTTTCTTT. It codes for CASSLGQYNTEAFF.

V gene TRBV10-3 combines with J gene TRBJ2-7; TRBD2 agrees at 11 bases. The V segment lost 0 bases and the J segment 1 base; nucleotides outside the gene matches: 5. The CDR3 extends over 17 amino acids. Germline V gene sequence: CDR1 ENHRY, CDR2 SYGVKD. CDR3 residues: CAISESVLAGVSYEQYF. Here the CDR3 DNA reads TGTGCCATCAGTGAGTCAGTACTAGCGGGAGTGTCCTACGAGCAGTACTTC.

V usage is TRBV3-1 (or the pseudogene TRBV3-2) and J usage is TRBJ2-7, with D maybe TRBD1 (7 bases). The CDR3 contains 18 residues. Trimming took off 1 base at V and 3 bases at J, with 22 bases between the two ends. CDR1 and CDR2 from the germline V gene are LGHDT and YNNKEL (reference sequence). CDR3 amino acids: CASSQGRQGGSNGYEQYF. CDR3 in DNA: TGTGCCAGCAGCCAAGGCAGGCAGGGGGGCTCGAATGGCTACGAGCAGTACTTC.